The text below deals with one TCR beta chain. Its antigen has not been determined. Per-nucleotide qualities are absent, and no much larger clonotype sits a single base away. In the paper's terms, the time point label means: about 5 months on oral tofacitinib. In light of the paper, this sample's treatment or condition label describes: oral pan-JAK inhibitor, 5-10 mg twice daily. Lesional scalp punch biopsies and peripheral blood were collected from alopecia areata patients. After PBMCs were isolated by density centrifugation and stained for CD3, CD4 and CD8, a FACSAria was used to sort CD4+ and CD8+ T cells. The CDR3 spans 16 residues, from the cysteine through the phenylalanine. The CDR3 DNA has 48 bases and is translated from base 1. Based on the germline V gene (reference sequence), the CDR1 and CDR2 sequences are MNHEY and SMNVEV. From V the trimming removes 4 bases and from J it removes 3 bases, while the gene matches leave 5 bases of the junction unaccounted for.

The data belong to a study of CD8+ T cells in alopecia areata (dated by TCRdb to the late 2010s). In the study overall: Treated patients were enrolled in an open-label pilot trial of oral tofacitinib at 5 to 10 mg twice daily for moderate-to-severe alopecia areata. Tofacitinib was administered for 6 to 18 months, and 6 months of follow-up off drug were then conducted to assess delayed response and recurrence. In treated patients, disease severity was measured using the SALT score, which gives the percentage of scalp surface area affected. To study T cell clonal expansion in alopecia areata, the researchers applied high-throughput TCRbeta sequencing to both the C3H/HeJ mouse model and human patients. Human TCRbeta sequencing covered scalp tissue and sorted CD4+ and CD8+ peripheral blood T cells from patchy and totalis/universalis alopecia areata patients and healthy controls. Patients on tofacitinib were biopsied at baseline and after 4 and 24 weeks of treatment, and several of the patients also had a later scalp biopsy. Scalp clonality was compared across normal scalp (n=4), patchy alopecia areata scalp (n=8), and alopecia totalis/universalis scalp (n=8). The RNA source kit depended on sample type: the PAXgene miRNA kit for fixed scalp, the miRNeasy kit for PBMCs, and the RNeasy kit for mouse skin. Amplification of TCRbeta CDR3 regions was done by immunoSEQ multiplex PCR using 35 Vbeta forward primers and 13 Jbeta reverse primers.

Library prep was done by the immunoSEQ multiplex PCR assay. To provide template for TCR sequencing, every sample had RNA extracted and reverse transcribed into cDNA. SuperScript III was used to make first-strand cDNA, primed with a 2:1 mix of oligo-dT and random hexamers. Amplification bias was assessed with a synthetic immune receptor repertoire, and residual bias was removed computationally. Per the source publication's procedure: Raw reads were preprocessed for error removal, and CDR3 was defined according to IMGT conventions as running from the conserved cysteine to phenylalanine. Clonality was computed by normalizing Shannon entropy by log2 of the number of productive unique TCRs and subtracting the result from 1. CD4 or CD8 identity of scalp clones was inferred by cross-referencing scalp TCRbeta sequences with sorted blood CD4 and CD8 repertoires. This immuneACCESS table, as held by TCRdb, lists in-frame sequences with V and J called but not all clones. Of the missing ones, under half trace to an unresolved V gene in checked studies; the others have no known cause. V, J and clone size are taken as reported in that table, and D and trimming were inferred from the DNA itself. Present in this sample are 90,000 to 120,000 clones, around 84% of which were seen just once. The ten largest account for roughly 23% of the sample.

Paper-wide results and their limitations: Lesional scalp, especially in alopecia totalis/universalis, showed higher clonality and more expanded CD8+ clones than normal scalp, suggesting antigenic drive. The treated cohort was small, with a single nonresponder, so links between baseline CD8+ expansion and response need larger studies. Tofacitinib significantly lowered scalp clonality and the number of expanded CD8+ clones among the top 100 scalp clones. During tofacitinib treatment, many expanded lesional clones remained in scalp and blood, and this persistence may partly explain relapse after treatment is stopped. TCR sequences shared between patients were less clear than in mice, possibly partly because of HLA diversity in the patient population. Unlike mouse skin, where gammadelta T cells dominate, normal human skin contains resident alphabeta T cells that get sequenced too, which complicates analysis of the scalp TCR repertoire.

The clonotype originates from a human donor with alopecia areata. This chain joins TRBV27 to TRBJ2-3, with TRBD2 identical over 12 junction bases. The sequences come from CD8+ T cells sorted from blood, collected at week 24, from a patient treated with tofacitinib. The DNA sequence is TGTGCCAGCAGTTCCATTCTAGCGGGGGGGACAGATACGCAGTATTTT. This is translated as CASSSILAGGTDTQYF.